A single sample gave rise to the 14 T cell receptor beta chains below, sequenced in a study of cytomegalovirus exposure and HLA in healthy donors. Researchers ran the PCR with 60 Vbeta and 13 Jbeta primers. The assay was immunoSEQ multiplex PCR, and TCRdb's table has in-frame clones only and misses some. The top ten clones hold about 14% of a sample with under 200,000 clones, 75% to 80% of them seen once. The sequenced material came from PBMCs. Receptors originate from a man aged 50-60 years in good health and CMV-seropositive.

This sequence joins TRBV7-2 and TRBJ2-2; 8 bases map to TRBD1. V was pared by 5 bases and J by 7 bases, with 3 bases of the junction left unmatched. Looked up from germline, CDR1 is SGHTA and CDR2 is FQGNSA. This CDR3 region has 13 residues. CDR3 DNA: TGTGCCAGCAGCCGGACAGGGTACGGGGAGCTGTTTTTT. Its protein product is CASSRTGYGELFF. Using reference TRBV7-2 and TRBJ2-2 for the parts outside the CDR3, the full variable domain is GAGVSQSPSNKVTEKGKDVELRCDPISGHTALYWYRQSLGQGLEFLIYFQGNSAPDKSGLPSDRFSAERTGGSVSTLTIQRTQQEDSAVYLCASSRTGYGELFFGEGSRLTVL.

This rearrangement joins TRBV7-6 to TRBJ2-5, with 11 nucleotides matching TRBD2. Germline V gene sequence: CDR1 SGHVS, CDR2 FNYEAQ. V lost 1 base to trimming and J lost 1 base; unmatched junction nucleotides: 5. The CDR3 extends over 17 amino acids. Here the CDR3 reads CASSLEVAGGGQETQYF. CDR3 sequence (DNA): TGTGCCAGCAGCTTAGAGGTAGCGGGGGGGGGCCAAGAGACCCAGTACTTC. Looking up the rest from reference TRBV7-6 and TRBJ2-5 gives the full variable domain: GAGVSQSPRYKVTKRGQDVALRCDPISGHVSLYWYRQALGQGPEFLTYFNYEAQQDKSGLPNDRFSAERPEGSISTLTIQRTEQRDSAMYRCASSLEVAGGGQETQYFGPGTRLLVL.

This chain's CDR3 is CASNKAGNEQYF. DNA for the CDR3: TGTGCCAGCAACAAGGCCGGGAACGAGCAGTACTTC. The genes are TRBV6-1 and TRBJ2-7; maybe TRBD2 (5 bases). The CDR3 sequence is 12 residues long. The germline gives CDR1 MNHNS, CDR2 SASEGT. Trimming stripped 7 bases from V and 5 bases from J, with 12 bases between.

CDR3: CASSPGTGAYEQYF. The DNA for the CDR3 is TGTGCCAGCTCACCAGGGACAGGAGCCTACGAGCAGTACTTC. The chain has TRBV18 and TRBJ2-7, with TRBD1 matching over 8 bases. Germline CDR1 reads KGHSH; CDR2 reads LQKENI. The CDR3 has 14 amino acids. Trimming took 2 bases from V and 2 from J; bases not matched to a gene: 2. The entire variable domain, with the rest obtained from reference TRBV18 and TRBJ2-7, is as follows: NAGVMQNPRHLVRRRGQEARLRCSPMKGHSHVYWYRQLPEEGLKFMVYLQKENIIDESGMPKERFSAEFPKEGPSILRIQQVVRGDSAAYFCASSPGTGAYEQYFGPGTRLTVT.

This clone has only one observation. This chain connects TRBV7-6 to TRBJ1-1; D may be TRBD1 (5 bases). This CDR3 has 16 residues. Germline loops: CDR1 SGHVS, CDR2 FNYEAQ. Trimming removed 4 bases from V and 6 bases from J, with 21 bases in between. CDR3 sequence (DNA): TGTGCCAGCAGCTCCCGGGACGCGGGGATTCACGCTGAAGCTTTCTTT. The encoded protein is CASSSRDAGIHAEAFF.

This chain joins TRBV2 and TRBJ2-7; D might be TRBD1 (6 bases). The CDR3 is 11 residues long. V lost 4 bases, J lost 6 bases, and 7 bases lay in between. The germline gives CDR1 SNHLY, CDR2 FYNNEI. CDR3 residues: CASSGDTEQYF. The CDR3, as DNA: TGTGCCAGCAGTGGGGACACCGAGCAGTACTTC.

The chain recombines TRBV18 with TRBJ1-6; 9 positions agree with TRBD1. The CDR3 has 17 amino acids. Germline CDR1 is KGHSH and CDR2 is LQKENI. After removal of 4 bases from V and 7 bases from J, the junction contained 11 bases not matched to a gene. The CDR3, as DNA: TGTGCCAGCTCACTCCGGGGAGGACAGGGGAGCAATTCACCCCTCCACTTT. Translating it yields CASSLRGGQGSNSPLHF.

V is TRBV7-2 and J is TRBJ2-2, with a tentative D call TRBD1 (5 bases). This CDR3 comprises 15 residues. The V end was cut by 0 bases, the J end by 1 base, with 6 bases between. Germline V gene sequence: CDR1 SGHTA, CDR2 FQGNSA. The CDR3 nucleotides are TGTGCCAGCAGCTTAGCGCAGGGGAACACCGGGGAGCTGTTTTTT. This encodes CASSLAQGNTGELFF.

This clone showed up just a few times. The chain recombines TRBV14 with TRBJ2-7; D gene ambiguous. This CDR3 is 11 amino acids long. From germline, CDR1 is SGHDN and CDR2 FVKESK. V lost 5 bases to trimming and J lost 3 bases, with 5 bases between them. Here the CDR3 DNA reads TGTGCCAGCAGCGCGCACTACGAGCAGTACTTC. Protein sequence: CASSAHYEQYF.

This rearrangement joins TRBV27 to TRBJ1-2; TRBD1 is a possible D gene (6 bases). The V end was cut by 4 bases, the J end by 6 bases, with 6 bases between. The V gene's germline CDR1 is MNHEY and CDR2 SMNVEV (reference sequence). The CDR3 extends over 11 amino acids. The CDR3: CASSWDNGYTF. In nucleotides, the CDR3 is TGTGCCAGCAGTTGGGACAATGGCTACACCTTC.

The genes are TRBV5-6 and TRBJ1-1; no definite D call. Germline lookup yields CDR1 SGHDT and CDR2 YYEEEE. With 4 bases removed from V and 8 bases from J, the gap between germline ends came to 15 bases. The CDR3 is made up of 13 amino acids. CDR3 sequence: CASSTGGPAEAFF. In DNA, the CDR3 is TGTGCCAGCAGCACGGGCGGGCCGGCGGAAGCTTTCTTT.

The CDR3 DNA sequence: TGTGCCAGCAGCCCTTGGGGGGGCGGGAGGACAGATACGCAGTATTTT. Translation gives CASSPWGGGRTDTQYF. This chain connects TRBV9 to TRBJ2-3; 8 positions agree with TRBD2. The CDR3 runs 16 residues. Germline CDR1 reads SGDLS; CDR2 reads YYNGEE. V gave up 4 bases and J gave up 3 bases; unmatched junction bases: 10. The variable domain in full, completed from reference TRBV9 and TRBJ2-3, reads DSGVTQTPKHLITATGQRVTLRCSPRSGDLSVYWYQQSLDQGLQFLIQYYNGEERAKGNILERFSAQQFPDLHSELNLSSLELGDSALYFCASSPWGGGRTDTQYFGPGTRLTVL.

The gene calls are TRBV28 and TRBJ1-2; possible D gene TRBD1, 6 bases. Germline V lookup: CDR1 MDHEN, CDR2 SYDVKM. Trimming pared 6 bases from V and 3 bases from J, leaving 14 bases between. The CDR3 covers 14 residues. The CDR3 nucleotides read TGTGCCAGCAGATTCAGGGGATTCTACTATGGCTACACCTTC. Translated: CASRFRGFYYGYTF.

The chain is built from TRBV20-1 and TRBJ1-2, with TRBD1 as a possible D gene (5 bases). Trimming left V 1 base short and J 7 bases short, with 7 bases between. The CDR3 runs 11 residues. The germline V gene encodes CDR1 DFQATT and CDR2 SNEGSKA (reference sequence). The CDR3 bases are TGCAGTGCTAGAGTAGGGGTTGGCTACACCTTC. Translating gives CSARVGVGYTF.